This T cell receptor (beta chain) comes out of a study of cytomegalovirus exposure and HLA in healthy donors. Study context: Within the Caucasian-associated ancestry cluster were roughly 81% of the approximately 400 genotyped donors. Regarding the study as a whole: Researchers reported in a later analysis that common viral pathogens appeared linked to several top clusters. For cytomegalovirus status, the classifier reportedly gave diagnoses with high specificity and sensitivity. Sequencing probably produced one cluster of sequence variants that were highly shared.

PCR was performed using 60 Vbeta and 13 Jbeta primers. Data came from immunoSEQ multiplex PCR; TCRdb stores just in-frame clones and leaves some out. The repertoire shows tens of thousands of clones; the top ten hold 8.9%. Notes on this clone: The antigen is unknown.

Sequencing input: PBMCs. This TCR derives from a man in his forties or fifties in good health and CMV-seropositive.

In nucleotides, the CDR3 is TGTGCCAGCAGCTCCCGGACTAGCGGGGTCGGTACAGATACGCAGTATTTT. Residues: CASSSRTSGVGTDTQYF. The rearrangement uses TRBV14 and TRBJ2-3; 12 nucleotides match TRBD2. This CDR3 contains 17 residues. Per germline, CDR1 SGHDN and CDR2 FVKESK. V shed 5 bases, J shed 3 bases, and the junction held 9 bases outside the gene matches.